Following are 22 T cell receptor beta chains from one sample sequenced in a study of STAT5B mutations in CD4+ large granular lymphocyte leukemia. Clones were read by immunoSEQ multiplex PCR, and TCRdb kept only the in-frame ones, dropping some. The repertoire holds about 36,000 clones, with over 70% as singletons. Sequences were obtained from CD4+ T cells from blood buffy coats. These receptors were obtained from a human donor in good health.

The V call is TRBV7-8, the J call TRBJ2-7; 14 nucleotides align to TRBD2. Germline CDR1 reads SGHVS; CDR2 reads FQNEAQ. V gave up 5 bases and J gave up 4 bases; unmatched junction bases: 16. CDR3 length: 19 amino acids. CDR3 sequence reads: CASSPGLAGALRALYEQYF. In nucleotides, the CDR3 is TGTGCCAGCAGCCCGGGACTAGCGGGGGCCCTTCGGGCTTTATACGAGCAGTACTTC.

CDR3 loop: CASSLIGSLNTEAFF. The CDR3 nucleotides are TGTGCCAGCAGCTTAATCGGGTCGTTGAACACTGAAGCTTTCTTT. The V gene is TRBV5-6, the J gene TRBJ1-1, with D unclear. The CDR3 totals 15 residues. Per germline, CDR1 SGHDT and CDR2 YYEEEE. The ends were cut back, 2 bases at V and 0 bases at J, with 11 bases in the middle.

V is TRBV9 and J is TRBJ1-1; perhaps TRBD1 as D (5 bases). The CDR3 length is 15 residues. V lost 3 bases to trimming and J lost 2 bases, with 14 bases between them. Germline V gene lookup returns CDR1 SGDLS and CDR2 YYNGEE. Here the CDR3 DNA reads TGTGCCAGCAGCGGACAGACAGATATTAACACTGAAGCTTTCTTT. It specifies CASSGQTDINTEAFF.

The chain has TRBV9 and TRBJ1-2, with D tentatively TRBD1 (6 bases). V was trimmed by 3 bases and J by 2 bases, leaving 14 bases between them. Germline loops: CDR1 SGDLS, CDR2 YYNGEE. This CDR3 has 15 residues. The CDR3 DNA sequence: TGTGCCAGCAGCGCCAAGACAGGATTGAACTATGGCTACACCTTC. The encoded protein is CASSAKTGLNYGYTF.

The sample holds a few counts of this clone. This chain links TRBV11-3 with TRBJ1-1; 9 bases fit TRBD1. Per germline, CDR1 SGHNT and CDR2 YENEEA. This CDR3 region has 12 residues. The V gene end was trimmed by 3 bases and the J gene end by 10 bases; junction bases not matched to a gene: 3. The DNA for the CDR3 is TGTGCCAGCAGCTTCGGACAGGGGCGAGCTTTCTTT. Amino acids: CASSFGQGRAFF.

The DNA of the CDR3 is TGTGCCAGCAGCGTAGCTCCCGGAATTCCGGGGGCACCCCTCCACTTT. It codes for CASSVAPGIPGAPLHF. This rearrangement joins TRBV9 to TRBJ1-6, with TRBD1 as a possible D gene (5 bases). The CDR3 runs to 16 residues. Germline V gene data show CDR1 as SGDLS and CDR2 as YYNGEE. Deletions cut 0 bases from V and 11 bases from J, with 18 bases between.

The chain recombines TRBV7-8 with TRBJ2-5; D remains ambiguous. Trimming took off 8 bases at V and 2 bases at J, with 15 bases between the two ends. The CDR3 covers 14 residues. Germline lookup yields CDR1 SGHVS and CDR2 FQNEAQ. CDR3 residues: CASFLPWAQETQYF. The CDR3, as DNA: TGTGCCAGCTTCTTGCCTTGGGCGCAAGAGACCCAGTACTTC.

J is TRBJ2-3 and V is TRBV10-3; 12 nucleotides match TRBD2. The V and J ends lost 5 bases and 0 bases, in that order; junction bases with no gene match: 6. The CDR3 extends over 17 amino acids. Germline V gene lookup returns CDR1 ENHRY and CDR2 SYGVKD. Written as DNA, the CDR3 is TGTGCCATCAGTAACGGACTAGCGGGGCGAAGCACAGATACGCAGTATTTT. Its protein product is CAISNGLAGRSTDTQYF.

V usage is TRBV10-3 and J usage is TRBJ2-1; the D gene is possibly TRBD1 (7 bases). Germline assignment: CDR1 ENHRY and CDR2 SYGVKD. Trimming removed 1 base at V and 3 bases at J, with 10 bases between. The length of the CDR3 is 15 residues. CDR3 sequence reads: CAISEWRDSYNEQFF. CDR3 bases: TGTGCCATCAGTGAGTGGCGGGACAGCTACAATGAGCAGTTCTTC.

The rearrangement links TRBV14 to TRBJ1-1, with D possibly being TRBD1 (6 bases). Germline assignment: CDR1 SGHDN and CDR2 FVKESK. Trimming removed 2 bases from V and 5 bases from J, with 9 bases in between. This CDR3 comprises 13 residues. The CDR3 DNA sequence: TGTGCCAGCAGCCAACCAGGGGAAACTGAAGCTTTCTTT. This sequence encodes CASSQPGETEAFF. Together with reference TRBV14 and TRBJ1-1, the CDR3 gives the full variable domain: EAGVTQFPSHSVIEKGQTVTLRCDPISGHDNLYWYRRVMGKEIKFLLHFVKESKQDESGMPNNRFLAERTGGTYSTLKVQPAELEDSGVYFCASSQPGETEAFFGQGTRLTVV.

The CDR3 loop is CASSKPGQGYNEQFF. Written as DNA, the CDR3 is TGTGCCAGCAGTAAACCGGGACAGGGATACAATGAGCAGTTCTTC. V usage is TRBV6-5 and J usage is TRBJ2-1, with 9 bases lining up with TRBD1. The CDR3 extends over 15 amino acids. The junction had 6 bases not matched to a gene; V was cut back by 5 bases and J by 4 bases. Per germline, CDR1 MNHEY and CDR2 SVGAGI.

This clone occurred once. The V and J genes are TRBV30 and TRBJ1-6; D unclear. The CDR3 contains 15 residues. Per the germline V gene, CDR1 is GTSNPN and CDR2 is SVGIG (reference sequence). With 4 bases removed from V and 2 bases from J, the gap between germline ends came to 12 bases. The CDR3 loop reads CAWTYADPYNSPLHF. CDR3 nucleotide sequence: TGTGCCTGGACCTACGCCGACCCCTATAATTCACCCCTCCACTTT.

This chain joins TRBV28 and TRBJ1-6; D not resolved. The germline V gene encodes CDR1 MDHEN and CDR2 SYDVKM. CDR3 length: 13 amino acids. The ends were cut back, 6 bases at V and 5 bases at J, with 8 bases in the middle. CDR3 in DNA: TGTGCCAGCAGACCCCCGCATAATTCACCCCTCCACTTT. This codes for CASRPPHNSPLHF.

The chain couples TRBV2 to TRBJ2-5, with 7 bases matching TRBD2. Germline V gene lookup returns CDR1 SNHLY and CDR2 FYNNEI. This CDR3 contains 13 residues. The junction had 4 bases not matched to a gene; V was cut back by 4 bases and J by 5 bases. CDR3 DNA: TGTGCCAGCAGTGTGGTGGGGGGGGAGACCCAGTACTTC. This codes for CASSVVGGETQYF.

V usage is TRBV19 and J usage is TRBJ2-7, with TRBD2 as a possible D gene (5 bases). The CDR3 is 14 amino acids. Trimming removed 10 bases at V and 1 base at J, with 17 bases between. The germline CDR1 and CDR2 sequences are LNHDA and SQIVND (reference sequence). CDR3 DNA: TGTGCCAAATGGCGCGGGCTGGTATCCTACGAGCAGTACTTC. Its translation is CAKWRGLVSYEQYF.

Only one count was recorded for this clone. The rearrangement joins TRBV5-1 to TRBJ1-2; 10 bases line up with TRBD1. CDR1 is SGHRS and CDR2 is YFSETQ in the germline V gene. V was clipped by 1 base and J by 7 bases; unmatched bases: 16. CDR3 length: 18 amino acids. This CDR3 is CASSLSPEKTGGESGYTF. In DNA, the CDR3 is TGCGCCAGCAGCTTGTCCCCCGAAAAGACAGGGGGCGAGTCTGGCTACACCTTC. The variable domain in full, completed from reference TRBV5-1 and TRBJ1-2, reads KAGVTQTPRYLIKTRGQQVTLSCSPISGHRSVSWYQQTPGQGLQFLFEYFSETQRNKGNFPGRFSGRQFSNSRSEMNVSTLELGDSALYLCASSLSPEKTGGESGYTFGSGTRLTVV.

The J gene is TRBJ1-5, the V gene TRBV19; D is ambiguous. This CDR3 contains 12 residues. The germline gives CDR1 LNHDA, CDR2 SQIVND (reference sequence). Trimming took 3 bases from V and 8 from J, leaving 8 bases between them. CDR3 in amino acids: CASSISLEPQHF. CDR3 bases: TGTGCCAGTAGTATTTCCCTTGAGCCCCAGCATTTT.

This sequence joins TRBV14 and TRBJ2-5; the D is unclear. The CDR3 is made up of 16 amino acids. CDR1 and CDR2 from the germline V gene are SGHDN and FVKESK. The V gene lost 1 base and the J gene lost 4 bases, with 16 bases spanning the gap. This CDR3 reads CASSQVKELDRETQYF. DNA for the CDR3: TGTGCCAGCAGCCAAGTAAAGGAGCTAGACCGAGAGACCCAGTACTTC. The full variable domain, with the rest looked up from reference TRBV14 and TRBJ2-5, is EAGVTQFPSHSVIEKGQTVTLRCDPISGHDNLYWYRRVMGKEIKFLLHFVKESKQDESGMPNNRFLAERTGGTYSTLKVQPAELEDSGVYFCASSQVKELDRETQYFGPGTRLLVL.

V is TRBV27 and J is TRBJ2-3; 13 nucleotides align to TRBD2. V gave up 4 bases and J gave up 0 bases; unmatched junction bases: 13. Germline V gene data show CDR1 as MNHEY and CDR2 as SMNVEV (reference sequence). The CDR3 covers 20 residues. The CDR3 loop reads CASSSVYRGLAGLSTDTQYF. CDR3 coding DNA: TGTGCCAGCAGTTCCGTGTACAGGGGACTAGCGGGACTTAGCACAGATACGCAGTATTTT.

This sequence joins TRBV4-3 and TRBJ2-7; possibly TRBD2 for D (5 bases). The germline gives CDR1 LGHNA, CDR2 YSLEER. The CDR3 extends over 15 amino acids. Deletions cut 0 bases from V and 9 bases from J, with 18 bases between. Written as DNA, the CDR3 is TGCGCCAGCAGCCAAGATTCTGAGGGCCGTAGTCGGCAGTACTTC. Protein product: CASSQDSEGRSRQYF.

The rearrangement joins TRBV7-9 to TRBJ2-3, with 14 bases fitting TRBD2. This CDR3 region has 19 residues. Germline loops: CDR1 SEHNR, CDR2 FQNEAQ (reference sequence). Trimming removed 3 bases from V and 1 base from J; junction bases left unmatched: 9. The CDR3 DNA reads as TGTGCCAGCAGCTTCTCCGGGACTAGCGGGGGCACCGGCACAGATACGCAGTATTTT. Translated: CASSFSGTSGGTGTDTQYF.

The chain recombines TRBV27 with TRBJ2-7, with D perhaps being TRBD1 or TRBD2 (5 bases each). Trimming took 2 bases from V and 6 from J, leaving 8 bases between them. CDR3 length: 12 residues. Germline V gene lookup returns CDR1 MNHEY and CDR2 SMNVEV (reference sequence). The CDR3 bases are TGTGCCAGCAGTTTAGAGGGGATCGAGCAGTACTTC. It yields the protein CASSLEGIEQYF.